The source of this T cell receptor (beta chain) is a study of blood T cell repertoires in COVID-19. About the study: Samples representing acute and convalescent COVID-19 were sourced from the United States, Italy and Spain.

This clone has a handful of counts. In the original workflow: Amplified reference gene primers provided the basis for estimating nucleated cell counts. Sequencing used immunoSEQ multiplex PCR; TCRdb keeps in-frame clones, though not all of them. The V and J calls and clone size are taken from that table; D and trimming were inferred from the DNA. In the table there are 200,000 to 300,000 clones, about 80% of which are singletons. V gave up 4 bases and J gave up 12 bases, with 17 bases separating them. Germline V gives CDR1 SGHRS, CDR2 YFSETQ. This CDR3 has 13 residues. The TCR sequence derives from a woman aged 80 or older with acute or convalescent COVID-19. The sequenced material came from peripheral blood. The chain uses TRBV5-1 and TRBJ2-1; D not certain. CDR3 loop: CASSTGSPRGQFF. CDR3 DNA: TGCGCCAGCAGCACCGGGTCCCCCAGAGGGCAGTTCTTC. Together with reference TRBV5-1 and TRBJ2-1, the CDR3 gives the full variable domain: KAGVTQTPRYLIKTRGQQVTLSCSPISGHRSVSWYQQTPGQGLQFLFEYFSETQRNKGNFPGRFSGRQFSNSRSEMNVSTLELGDSALYLCASSTGSPRGQFFGPGTRLTVL.